Below are 21 T cell receptor beta chains sequenced from a single sample in a study of response to subunit inactivated influenza vaccine. TCRdb analysed the RT-PCR reads with MiXCR anew, one entry per CDR3 protein. This sample has about 530,000 distinct CDR3 sequences, with approximately 13% found just once. The sequences come from PBMCs from blood, collected roughly 6 weeks after vaccination. The receptors come from a man aged 50 to 60 who received an inactivated influenza vaccine.

This clonotype was picked up a small number of times. The chain links TRBV6-5 to TRBJ1-1; 7 positions match TRBD1. Trimming removed 1 base from V and 3 bases from J; junction bases left unmatched: 8. The CDR3 loop spans 16 amino acids. Germline CDR1 is MNHEY and CDR2 is SVGAGI. DNA of the CDR3: TGTGCCAGCAGTTACTTATCCAGGGGGGTGGACACTGAAGCTTTCTTT. This encodes CASSYLSRGVDTEAFF.

The sample holds a few counts of this clonotype. The CDR3 is CASSAGLAGGHWVNEQFF. CDR3 DNA: TGTGCCAGCAGCGCCGGACTAGCGGGAGGGCACTGGGTAAATGAGCAGTTCTTC. The chain carries TRBV5-5 and TRBJ2-1, with 15 bases that match TRBD2. Germline CDR1 reads SGHKS; CDR2 reads YYEKEE (reference sequence). The CDR3 consists of 18 residues. With 4 bases clipped from V and 7 bases from J, the junction kept 12 bases outside the gene matches.

This clonotype showed up just a few times. Sequence at one end of the junction differs from germline and may be a read error. The chain is built from TRBV7-2 and TRBJ2-1, with a tentative D call TRBD2 (7 bases). Germline V lookup: CDR1 SGHTA, CDR2 FQGNSA. The CDR3 has 13 residues. CDR3 bases: TGTGCCAGCAGCCCCCGGGGGCGGGGGTGGCTGTCCTTC. Its protein is CASSPRGRGWLSF.

This clonotype appeared a few times. The chain links TRBV7-9 to TRBJ2-6, with D hard to call. V lost 7 bases to trimming and J lost 4 bases, with 20 bases between them. The CDR3 contains 17 residues. Looked up from germline, CDR1 is SEHNR and CDR2 is FQNEAQ (reference sequence). CDR3 protein: CASIPGRPEPGANVLTF. The CDR3 nucleotides are TGTGCCAGCATCCCCGGCAGGCCAGAACCCGGGGCCAACGTCCTGACTTTC.

The rearrangement links TRBV11-2 to TRBJ2-5, with 11 positions matching TRBD1. CDR1 is SGHAT, CDR2 FQNNGV, per germline. The CDR3 consists of 16 residues. V shed 1 base and J 5 bases; nucleotides not matched to a gene: 6. For the CDR3, the DNA is TGTGCCAGCAGCTTAGTGGGGACAGGGGGGATCGAGACCCAGTACTTC. Translation gives CASSLVGTGGIETQYF.

In its sample, this clonotype was seen a few times. The chain carries TRBV25-1 and TRBJ1-4; D gene unclear. Germline CDR1 reads MGHDK; CDR2 reads SYGVNS. Trimming shortened V by 4 bases and J by 4 bases, and 7 bases separated the two germline ends. This CDR3 has 13 residues. CDR3 in amino acids: CASSAPNNEKLFF. The CDR3 DNA reads as TGTGCCAGCAGTGCTCCCAATAATGAAAAACTGTTTTTT. Based on the CDR3 plus reference TRBV25-1 and TRBJ1-4, the full variable domain is EADIYQTPRYLVIGTGKKITLECSQTMGHDKMYWYQQDPGMELHLIHYSYGVNSTEKGDLSSESTVSRIRTEHFPLTLESARPSHTSQYLCASSAPNNEKLFFGSGTQLSVL.

This clonotype occurred a few times. This chain joins TRBV7-9 and TRBJ2-1, with TRBD1 matching over 8 bases. The CDR3 contains 15 residues. Germline-derived CDR1 and CDR2 are SEHNR and FQNEAQ (reference sequence). The ends lost 6 bases at V and 5 bases at J; junction bases unmatched: 9. CDR3 sequence: CASRSDRGRDNEQFF. CDR3 bases: TGTGCCAGCAGGAGCGACAGGGGTCGGGACAATGAGCAGTTCTTC.

This clonotype was seen repeatedly, ten times or more. The chain combines TRBV10-3 with TRBJ1-4; D might be TRBD1 (5 bases). With 10 bases removed from V and 0 bases from J, the gap between germline ends came to 9 bases. CDR1 and CDR2 from the germline V gene are ENHRY and SYGVKD. There are 13 residues in the CDR3. The CDR3 region has the DNA TGTGCCACCGCGGGGCCAACTAATGAAAAACTGTTTTTT. Protein product: CATAGPTNEKLFF.

The chain is built from TRBV9 and TRBJ2-6; D might be TRBD1 or TRBD2, each matching 5 bases. Trimming removed 6 bases from V and 4 bases from J, with 14 bases in between. This CDR3 contains 15 residues. CDR1 and CDR2 (germline): SGDLS, YYNGEE. DNA of the CDR3: TGTGCCAGCACGATGGGGGTGGACGGGGCCAACGTCCTGACTTTC. It yields the protein CASTMGVDGANVLTF.

This clonotype occurred a few times. The rearrangement uses TRBV27 and TRBJ1-6, with D tentatively TRBD1 (6 bases). Deletions cut 3 bases from V and 9 bases from J, with 12 bases between. The CDR3 covers 14 residues. CDR1 is MNHEY and CDR2 is SMNVEV in the germline V gene (reference sequence). CDR3 DNA sequence: TGTGCCAGCAGTTTGGCCCAGGGGAGTTCACCCCTCCACTTT. Its translation: CASSLAQGSSPLHF.

This clonotype was detected once. CDR3 sequence: CASSPRVDFNSPLHF. In DNA, the CDR3 is TGTGCCAGCAGCCCCCGGGTGGATTTTAATTCACCCCTCCACTTT. J is TRBJ1-6 and V is TRBV28, with D unresolved. The V gene lost 6 bases and the J gene lost 6 bases, with 15 bases spanning the gap. CDR1 and CDR2 from the germline V gene are MDHEN and SYDVKM. The CDR3 is 15 residues long.

The chain uses TRBV2 and TRBJ1-6; D ambiguous. The length of the CDR3 is 13 residues. V was clipped by 2 bases and J by 11 bases, with 10 bases between them. CDR1 is SNHLY and CDR2 is FYNNEI in the germline V gene. The CDR3 is CASSEFAGTPLHF. In DNA, the CDR3 is TGTGCCAGCAGTGAATTTGCGGGCACACCCCTCCACTTT.

This clonotype has just a few counts. V gene TRBV12-3 or TRBV12-4 combines with J gene TRBJ1-6; D call uncertain. The CDR3 consists of 15 residues. V lost 6 bases to trimming and J lost 6 bases, with 15 bases between them. Here the CDR3 DNA reads TGTGCCAGCAGCCCCGTGGGGATTCGTAATTCACCCCTCCACTTT. This sequence encodes CASSPVGIRNSPLHF.

This clonotype showed up many times. In nucleotides, the CDR3 is TGTGCCAGCAGTTTTCCCCTAGGCGCGGGGGAAGAGACCCAGTACTTC. Residues: CASSFPLGAGEETQYF. This sequence joins TRBV12-3 or TRBV12-4 and TRBJ2-5; TRBD2 agrees at 7 bases. After removal of 3 bases from V and 3 bases from J, the junction contained 10 bases not matched to a gene. The length of the CDR3 is 16 residues.

This clonotype was observed a handful of times. The rearrangement uses TRBV7-2 and TRBJ2-7, with 9 bases matching TRBD1. Trimming removed 6 bases from V and 2 bases from J; junction bases left unmatched: 8. There are 15 residues in the CDR3. CDR1 is SGHTA and CDR2 is FQGNSA in the germline V gene. In DNA form, the CDR3 reads TGTGCCAGCAGTCTCACGGACAGGGGAACCTACGAGCAGTACTTC. This gives the protein CASSLTDRGTYEQYF.

The chain uses TRBV5-6 and TRBJ2-7; 11 nucleotides line up with TRBD2. CDR1 and CDR2 (germline): SGHDT, YYEEEE. The CDR3 is made up of 16 amino acids. Germline trimming cut 5 bases from V and 3 bases from J; bases unmatched to any gene: 10. The CDR3 DNA is TGTGCCAGCAGTTCCCTGACTAGCGGGAAATTCTACGAGCAGTACTTC. It specifies CASSSLTSGKFYEQYF. Full variable domain (missing parts from reference TRBV5-6 and TRBJ2-7): DAGVTQSPTHLIKTRGQQVTLRCSPKSGHDTVSWYQQALGQGPQFIFQYYEEEERQRGNFPDRFSGHQFPNYSSELNVNALLLGDSALYLCASSSLTSGKFYEQYFGPGTRLTVT.

This clonotype was counted between two and nine times. The chain couples TRBV28 to TRBJ1-5; possible D gene TRBD1, 5 bases. The CDR3 has 14 amino acids. Germline-derived CDR1 and CDR2 are MDHEN and SYDVKM. Trimming left V 7 bases short and J 3 bases short, with 13 bases between. CDR3 sequence: CASISGTPNQPQHF. CDR3 DNA sequence: TGTGCCAGCATCTCCGGGACTCCCAATCAGCCCCAGCATTTT.

The chain carries TRBV24-1 and TRBJ2-1; no firm D call. The germline gives CDR1 KGHDR, CDR2 SFDVKD. The CDR3 spans 16 residues. V lost 3 bases to trimming and J lost 5 bases, with 16 bases between them. The CDR3 nucleotides read TGTGCCACCAGTGATCCCCGAAGGGATGCGGACAATGAGCAGTTCTTC. Protein: CATSDPRRDADNEQFF.

This clonotype has only a few counts. This chain joins TRBV29-1 and TRBJ2-5; possibly TRBD2 for D (7 bases). V was clipped by 0 bases and J by 4 bases, with 12 bases between them. The CDR3 spans 14 residues. Per germline, CDR1 SQVTM and CDR2 ANQGSEA. The CDR3 here is CSVEDRGARETQYF. CDR3 DNA sequence: TGCAGCGTTGAAGATCGGGGGGCCAGAGAGACCCAGTACTTC.

The chain recombines TRBV3-1 with TRBJ2-1; 12 positions match TRBD2. Per germline, CDR1 LGHDT and CDR2 YNNKEL (reference sequence). This CDR3 has 16 residues. Unmatched junction bases numbered 8, after V lost 4 bases and J lost 7 bases. CDR3 in amino acids: CASSPRLAGDSNEQFF. The CDR3 DNA reads as TGTGCCAGCAGCCCAAGACTAGCGGGAGATAGTAATGAGCAGTTCTTC.

This rearrangement joins TRBV20-1 to TRBJ2-1; 10 bases are a match to TRBD2. This CDR3 comprises 16 residues. Germline-derived CDR1 and CDR2 are DFQATT and SNEGSKA (reference sequence). V dropped 3 bases and J dropped 0; count of bases not matched to a gene: 5. DNA for the CDR3: TGCAGTGCTAGTCTTCTAGCGGGGGTCTCCTACAATGAGCAGTTCTTC. Protein sequence: CSASLLAGVSYNEQFF.